This TCR beta chain was profiled in a study of cytomegalovirus exposure and HLA in healthy donors. Study observations and caveats: Within the data, a cluster of highly shared sequence variants was likely a sequencing artifact.

Researchers ran the PCR with 60 Vbeta and 13 Jbeta primers. Clones were read by immunoSEQ multiplex PCR, and TCRdb kept only the in-frame ones, dropping some. The table lists fewer than 150,000 clones, about 76% of them singletons. J gave up 5 bases and V 2 bases, and 11 bases lay outside the gene matches. Germline V gene lookup returns CDR1 SGHDT and CDR2 YYEEEE. This CDR3 has 16 amino acids. This clone was detected only once. Its antigen remains unidentified. The rearrangement joins TRBV5-6 to TRBJ2-7; TRBD2 agrees at 9 bases. The clonotype was recovered from a man younger than 30 in good health and CMV-seronegative. The sequencing input was PBMCs. CDR3 amino acids: CASSFSAGGPRDEQYF. The CDR3 DNA follows: TGTGCCAGCAGCTTTTCGGCGGGAGGGCCGAGGGACGAGCAGTACTTC.